Shown below are 18 T cell receptor beta chains from a single sample sequenced in a study of CD8 T cells in Susac syndrome. With random hexamers, roughly 0.5 to 1 ug RNA was reverse transcribed. TCRdb redid the calling of the immunoSEQ multiplex PCR reads with MiXCR, one entry per CDR3 protein. The sample has 84,000 or so distinct CDR3 sequences, 94% seen once. The sample was CD8+ T cells from PBMCs. The receptors come from a human donor with Susac syndrome.

The chain employs TRBV11-2 and TRBJ2-2, with TRBD1 matching 10 bases. The CDR3 has 17 residues. Germline V lookup: CDR1 SGHAT, CDR2 FQNNGV. Germline trimming cut 7 bases from V and 1 base from J; bases unmatched to any gene: 9. This chain's CDR3 is CASTLFGQGENTGELFF. The CDR3 DNA reads as TGTGCCAGCACCCTCTTCGGACAGGGGGAGAACACCGGGGAGCTGTTTTTT.

The chain recombines TRBV11-2 with TRBJ2-3; D is uncertain. The V and J ends lost 0 bases and 6 bases respectively, with 10 bases between them. The germline gives CDR1 SGHAT, CDR2 FQNNGV. CDR3 length equals 14 residues. CDR3: CASSLEWASDTQYF. The DNA of the CDR3 is TGTGCCAGCAGCTTAGAGTGGGCTTCGGATACGCAGTATTTT.

This chain connects TRBV7-9 to TRBJ2-7; possible D gene TRBD2, 6 bases. CDR3 length: 12 residues. With 4 bases removed from V and 9 bases from J, the gap between germline ends came to 13 bases. The germline gives CDR1 SEHNR, CDR2 FQNEAQ (reference sequence). The CDR3 coding sequence is TGTGCCAGCAGCTCCCCCGGGAGTGGGCAGTACTTC. This gives the protein CASSSPGSGQYF.

The chain recombines TRBV12-3 or TRBV12-4 with TRBJ2-2; possible D gene TRBD1, 6 bases. The CDR3 consists of 13 residues. Trimming took 5 bases from V and 6 from J, leaving 10 bases between them. CDR3 DNA sequence: TGTGCCAGCAGTCCCCCAGGGGCCGGGGAGCTGTTTTTT. Translating it yields CASSPPGAGELFF.

The rearrangement joins TRBV11-2 to TRBJ2-5; D is tentatively TRBD1 or TRBD2 (6 bases each). This CDR3 has 17 residues. V lost 0 bases, J lost 4 bases, and 18 bases lay in between. Germline CDR1 reads SGHAT; CDR2 reads FQNNGV. The CDR3 loop reads CASSLDLWGALAETQYF. CDR3 coding DNA: TGTGCCAGCAGCTTAGATCTATGGGGGGCACTCGCAGAGACCCAGTACTTC.

The rearrangement uses TRBV19 and TRBJ1-2, with 9 positions matching TRBD1. Per germline, CDR1 LNHDA and CDR2 SQIVND (reference sequence). Trimming at V came to 1 base and at J to 8 bases, leaving 11 bases not matched to a gene. The CDR3 sequence is 16 residues long. In DNA, the CDR3 is TGTGCCAGTAGTATAGGTTTTCGGGACAGGGTGAGAGGCTACACCTTC. As protein: CASSIGFRDRVRGYTF.

The gene calls are TRBV25-1 and TRBJ2-7; D could derive from TRBD1 or TRBD2 (6 bases each). Germline V gene lookup returns CDR1 MGHDK and CDR2 SYGVNS. The CDR3 has 15 residues. V gave up 8 bases and J gave up 2 bases, with 19 bases separating them. The CDR3 DNA reads as TGTGCCAGCCTTCCTTGGGGGGCCGGGGCCTACGAGCAGTACTTC. Amino acid sequence: CASLPWGAGAYEQYF.

This chain links TRBV2 with TRBJ1-4; D is unclear. V dropped 6 bases and J dropped 5 bases, with 13 bases sitting between them. The germline gives CDR1 SNHLY, CDR2 FYNNEI. The CDR3 is 14 amino acids. The CDR3 sequence is CASRGSRKNEKLFF. DNA for the CDR3: TGTGCCAGCAGAGGTAGCAGGAAAAATGAAAAACTGTTTTTT.

CDR3 DNA sequence: TGCGCCAGCAGCTTCGGAAGGGTGAGGACAGATACGCAGTATTTT. The encoded protein is CASSFGRVRTDTQYF. This sequence joins TRBV5-1 and TRBJ2-3, with unresolved D. V was trimmed by 2 bases and J by 3 bases, leaving 13 bases between them. Germline CDR1 is SGHRS and CDR2 is YFSETQ. This CDR3 comprises 15 residues.

The chain links TRBV7-9 to TRBJ2-1, with 7 bases lining up with TRBD2. From germline, CDR1 is SEHNR and CDR2 FQNEAQ (reference sequence). The CDR3 is 14 residues long. V shed 4 bases and J 6 bases; nucleotides not matched to a gene: 6. The CDR3 nucleotides are TGTGCCAGCAGCTCCTTAGCGGGTTCCAATGAGCAGTTCTTC. Translated: CASSSLAGSNEQFF.

V usage is TRBV6-2 or TRBV6-3 and J usage is TRBJ2-3; tentative D call: TRBD1 (6 bases). CDR1 is MNHEY, CDR2 SVGEGT, per germline. The V and J ends lost 10 bases and 2 bases respectively, with 19 bases between them. CDR3 length: 15 amino acids. The CDR3: CAIATGTLITDTQYF. The CDR3 DNA reads as TGTGCCATCGCCACCGGGACATTAATCACAGATACGCAGTATTTT.

The chain carries TRBV7-8 and TRBJ2-4, with D tentatively TRBD1 (5 bases). V was trimmed by 1 base and J by 7 bases, leaving 11 bases between them. Per the germline V gene, CDR1 is SGHVS and CDR2 is FQNEAQ. This CDR3 is 14 amino acids long. CDR3: CASSLGWQGNIQYF. The CDR3 DNA follows: TGTGCCAGCAGCTTAGGTTGGCAGGGCAACATTCAGTACTTC. The whole variable domain, filled in from reference TRBV7-8 and TRBJ2-4, reads GAGVSQSPRYKVAKRGQDVALRCDPISGHVSLFWYQQALGQGPEFLTYFQNEAQLDKSGLPSDRFFAERPEGSVSTLKIQRTQQEDSAVYLCASSLGWQGNIQYFGAGTRLSVL.

The chain carries TRBV10-3 and TRBJ2-5; D gene uncertain. The CDR3 is 13 residues long. Germline V gene data show CDR1 as ENHRY and CDR2 as SYGVKD. V was shortened by 2 bases and J by 5 bases, with 9 bases between the two germline ends. CDR3: CAISEDSAETQYF. The CDR3 coding sequence is TGTGCCATCAGTGAGGACTCTGCGGAGACCCAGTACTTC.

This sequence joins TRBV27 and TRBJ1-5, with D maybe TRBD1 (5 bases). V lost 3 bases and J 6 bases, leaving 12 bases between the germline ends. The CDR3 covers 14 residues. CDR1 is MNHEY, CDR2 SMNVEV, per germline (reference sequence). CDR3 region: CASSFSGGRQPQHF. CDR3 DNA: TGTGCCAGCAGTTTTTCGGGGGGTCGTCAGCCCCAGCATTTT.

This chain uses TRBV20-1 with TRBJ1-2; D perhaps matches TRBD1 (5 bases). This CDR3 contains 14 residues. V was trimmed by 0 bases and J by 6 bases, leaving 14 bases between them. Per germline, CDR1 DFQATT and CDR2 SNEGSKA (reference sequence). CDR3 residues: CSAREGRELHGYTF. For the CDR3, the DNA is TGCAGTGCTAGAGAAGGCAGGGAGTTGCATGGCTACACCTTC.

The chain is built from TRBV30 and TRBJ1-5; D remains ambiguous. V lost 0 bases, J lost 5 bases, and 14 bases lay in between. Per the germline V gene, CDR1 is GTSNPN and CDR2 is SVGIG (reference sequence). This CDR3 region has 15 residues. CDR3 amino acids: CAWSVSAADDQPQHF. CDR3 in DNA: TGTGCCTGGAGTGTATCGGCAGCAGACGATCAGCCCCAGCATTTT.

The J gene is TRBJ1-2, the V gene TRBV7-9, with 7 nucleotides matching TRBD1. Germline V lookup: CDR1 SEHNR, CDR2 FQNEAQ (reference sequence). The CDR3 is 12 amino acids. V trimming: 3 bases; J trimming: 5 bases; junction bases outside the gene matches: 0. The CDR3 DNA reads as TGTGCCAGCAGCTTGGGACAGTATGGCTACACCTTC. This sequence encodes CASSLGQYGYTF.

This chain joins TRBV6-2 or TRBV6-3 and TRBJ1-5; 7 bases map to TRBD1. CDR1 is MNHEY and CDR2 is SVGEGT in the germline V gene. The CDR3 covers 15 residues. V lost 5 bases and J lost 0; bases outside the gene matches: 4. The CDR3 region is CASSPTGNSNQPQHF. The CDR3 DNA reads TGTGCCAGCAGTCCGACAGGGAATAGCAATCAGCCCCAGCATTTT.